These 28 T cell receptor beta chains were all obtained from the same sample, sequenced in a study of T cells in Graves' hyperthyroidism and ophthalmopathy. RNA transcripts provided the source from which TCR beta CDR3 regions were amplified. RT-PCR in the first round (using the HTBI primer set) targeted the TCR CDR3. TCRdb re-analysed the multiplex PCR reads in MiXCR, keeping a single row per CDR3 protein. The sample lists approximately 600,000 distinct CDR3 sequences; 13% to 15% were seen once. Sample: blood. The receptors were gathered from a woman aged 18-30 years with Graves' ophthalmopathy.

This clonotype was counted only a few times. The V and J genes are TRBV5-6 and TRBJ1-2; 7 bases map to TRBD1. The CDR3 covers 14 residues. The V gene end was trimmed by 5 bases and the J gene end by 5 bases; junction bases not matched to a gene: 9. Germline CDR1 is SGHDT and CDR2 is YYEEEE. This chain's CDR3 is CASRLPGTAYGYTF. The CDR3 DNA reads as TGTGCCAGCAGGTTGCCCGGGACAGCATATGGCTACACCTTC. Combining the CDR3 with reference TRBV5-6 and TRBJ1-2 gives the whole variable domain DAGVTQSPTHLIKTRGQQVTLRCSPKSGHDTVSWYQQALGQGPQFIFQYYEEEERQRGNFPDRFSGHQFPNYSSELNVNALLLGDSALYLCASRLPGTAYGYTFGSGTRLTVV.

This clonotype was seen repeatedly, ten times or more. The gene calls are TRBV28 and TRBJ1-1; 7 bases map to TRBD1. CDR3 length: 13 amino acids. Germline V gene sequence: CDR1 MDHEN, CDR2 SYDVKM. The V segment lost 4 bases and the J segment 7 bases; nucleotides outside the gene matches: 6. CDR3 residues: CASSSLGGFEAFF. CDR3 bases: TGTGCCAGCAGTTCTCTAGGGGGCTTTGAAGCTTTCTTT.

The table lists this clonotype with a few counts. It may be a read error: a sequence one base away is much more abundant. The chain links TRBV3-1 to TRBJ1-1; D gene uncertain. Germline V gene sequence: CDR1 LGHDT, CDR2 YNNKEL (reference sequence). The CDR3 is 14 amino acids. The V and J ends lost 2 bases and 4 bases respectively, with 11 bases between them. This CDR3 reads CASSQWTVSTEAFF. The CDR3 bases are TGTGCCAGCAGCCAATGGACGGTGAGCACTGAAGCTTTCTTT.

This clonotype was seen a handful of times. The V and J genes are TRBV6-2 or TRBV6-3 and TRBJ2-1; possible D gene TRBD2, 5 bases. Between the trimmed V and J ends, which lost 6 bases and 10 bases, there was a span of 22 bases. The CDR3 has 15 residues. Germline CDR1 reads MNHEY; CDR2 reads SVGEGT. CDR3 nucleotides: TGTGCCAGCAGCCGCGGATGGACTCGCCCTAGAGAGCAGTTCTTC. This codes for CASSRGWTRPREQFF.

The rearrangement uses TRBV19 and TRBJ1-1, with TRBD1 identical over 12 bases. Germline V gene data show CDR1 as LNHDA and CDR2 as SQIVND (reference sequence). The CDR3 totals 16 residues. J gave up 0 bases and V 7 bases, and 6 bases lay outside the gene matches. This CDR3 reads CASTKGQGAMNTEAFF. CDR3 in DNA: TGTGCCAGTACAAAGGGACAGGGGGCGATGAACACTGAAGCTTTCTTT.

There are a few counts of this clonotype. The J gene is TRBJ2-7, the V gene TRBV30, with D perhaps matching TRBD1 (6 bases). Germline values: CDR1 GTSNPN, CDR2 SVGIG (reference sequence). Trimming pared 0 bases from V and 6 bases from J, leaving 9 bases between. The CDR3 totals 12 residues. CDR3 sequence: CAWSVVGGEQYF. The CDR3 DNA sequence: TGTGCCTGGAGTGTGGTAGGGGGCGAGCAGTACTTC.

This clonotype is a singleton in its sample. The chain's CDR3 is CASSITSEGGETQYF. In DNA, the CDR3 is TGTGCCAGCAGTATCACTAGCGAGGGAGGGGAGACCCAGTACTTC. This sequence joins TRBV6-2 or TRBV6-3 and TRBJ2-5, with 7 bases aligning to TRBD2. This CDR3 contains 15 residues. Trimming took 5 bases from V and 5 from J; bases not matched to a gene: 11. Germline loops: CDR1 MNHEY, CDR2 SVGEGT.

At least ten counts were recorded for this clonotype. The V call is TRBV24-1, the J call TRBJ1-5, with 7 bases that match TRBD1. CDR3 length: 17 amino acids. The germline CDR1 and CDR2 sequences are KGHDR and SFDVKD. J was trimmed by 3 bases and V by 7 bases; bases with no gene match: 14. CDR3 protein: CATSGGRGTAFNQPQHF. DNA of the CDR3: TGTGCCACCAGCGGGGGGAGGGGGACAGCATTCAATCAGCCCCAGCATTTT.

The chain combines TRBV5-1 with TRBJ2-1, with no clear D. V lost 4 bases to trimming and J lost 1 base, with 12 bases between them. CDR3 length: 15 residues. Germline CDR1 and CDR2: SGHRS and YFSETQ. The CDR3 loop reads CASSPVVKSYNEQFF. Here the CDR3 DNA reads TGCGCCAGCAGCCCGGTAGTGAAATCCTACAATGAGCAGTTCTTC.

The sample holds many counts of this clonotype. DNA of the CDR3: TGTGCCAGCAGCCCAAGGGGAGGTCACCCAGAGACCCAGTACTTC. Amino acid sequence: CASSPRGGHPETQYF. V and J are TRBV7-3 and TRBJ2-5; tentatively, D is TRBD2 (6 bases). Trimming cost V 5 bases and J 4 bases, with 17 bases left between them. Germline CDR1 is SGHTA and CDR2 is FQGTGA. This CDR3 spans 15 amino acids.

This clonotype has a count of ten or more. The gene calls are TRBV27 and TRBJ2-5; D call uncertain. V lost 5 bases and J lost 5, with 15 bases in between. CDR1 is MNHEY, CDR2 SMNVEV, per germline (reference sequence). The CDR3 length is 14 residues. CDR3 loop: CASSPLALGETQYF. In nucleotides, the CDR3 is TGTGCCAGCAGTCCCTTGGCCCTGGGGGAGACCCAGTACTTC.

This clonotype was counted at least ten times. V and J are TRBV12-3 or TRBV12-4 and TRBJ2-1; TRBD1 might be the D (6 bases). The ends were cut back, 5 bases at V and 9 bases at J, with 20 bases in the middle. The CDR3 totals 15 residues. CDR3 nucleotides: TGTGCCAGCAGTATCTCGGGACACCGAGGGGGTGAGCAGTTCTTC. Protein: CASSISGHRGGEQFF.

This clonotype was seen only a few times. The gene calls are TRBV7-9 and TRBJ2-1; 9 bases are a match to TRBD2. The CDR3 extends over 16 amino acids. Trimming took 5 bases from V and 0 from J; bases not matched to a gene: 5. Germline CDR1 is SEHNR and CDR2 is FQNEAQ (reference sequence). CDR3 bases: TGTGCCAGCAGCGACGGACTAGCGAGCTCCTACAATGAGCAGTTCTTC. Encoded protein: CASSDGLASSYNEQFF.

The table lists this clonotype with a few counts. The V gene is TRBV2, the J gene TRBJ2-3; D is possibly TRBD1 (6 bases). CDR1 and CDR2 (germline): SNHLY, FYNNEI. The CDR3 runs to 15 residues. Trimming left V 6 bases short and J 3 bases short, with 16 bases between. CDR3 protein: CASRASRGQTDTQYF. The CDR3 DNA reads as TGTGCCAGCAGAGCTTCCAGGGGTCAGACAGATACGCAGTATTTT.

Many counts were recorded for this clonotype. The chain uses TRBV19 and TRBJ2-7; D is possibly TRBD1 or TRBD2 (6 bases each). Germline V gene sequence: CDR1 LNHDA, CDR2 SQIVND (reference sequence). V was shortened by 7 bases and J by 7 bases, with 23 bases between the two germline ends. The CDR3 totals 15 residues. In nucleotides, the CDR3 is TGTGCCAGTACTCCCGGGACATGGGGAGGAAGTGAGCAGTACTTC. Translated, it gives CASTPGTWGGSEQYF.

The table lists this clonotype with a few counts. The chain carries TRBV28 and TRBJ1-4; TRBD1 aligns across 9 bases. The J segment lost 6 bases and the V segment lost 6 bases, leaving 8 bases of the junction unmatched. The CDR3 runs 15 residues. Germline V gene lookup returns CDR1 MDHEN and CDR2 SYDVKM. The chain's CDR3 is CASRIRQGVYEKLFF. In nucleotides, the CDR3 is TGTGCCAGCAGAATACGACAGGGGGTTTATGAAAAACTGTTTTTT.

The chain couples TRBV19 to TRBJ1-1; no clear D. Germline CDR1 LNHDA, CDR2 SQIVND (reference sequence). The CDR3 totals 14 residues. Trimming pared 7 bases from V and 0 bases from J, leaving 12 bases between. As DNA, the CDR3 is TGTGCCAGTACCCTCTACGGCGTGAACACTGAAGCTTTCTTT. This codes for CASTLYGVNTEAFF.

The rearrangement links TRBV24-1 to TRBJ2-1; TRBD1 matches 11 bases. V lost 2 bases and J lost 5; bases outside the gene matches: 7. CDR1 and CDR2 (germline): KGHDR, SFDVKD. CDR3 size: 17 residues. CDR3 amino acids: CATSDYPGQGGDNEQFF. Written as DNA, the CDR3 is TGTGCCACCAGTGATTACCCGGGACAGGGGGGGGACAATGAGCAGTTCTTC.

Comment on this clonotype: A read error may explain this, as a much larger clone is one base away. Because the CDR3 is missing its conserved closing phenylalanine or tryptophan, this is likely a read error. The chain links TRBV2 to TRBJ2-1, with TRBD1 as a possible D gene (5 bases). CDR3 length: 13 residues. Looked up from germline, CDR1 is SNHLY and CDR2 is FYNNEI. V was clipped by 8 bases and J by 0 bases, with 8 bases between them. As DNA, the CDR3 is TGTGCCAGCCCCGACAGCTCCTACAATGAGCAGTTCCTC. It codes for CASPDSSYNEQFL.

This clonotype was detected many times. J is TRBJ2-1 and V is TRBV7-9; tentatively, D is TRBD2 (6 bases). V shed 5 bases and J shed 1 base, with 9 bases lying between them. CDR3 length: 14 residues. Germline V gives CDR1 SEHNR, CDR2 FQNEAQ (reference sequence). CDR3 DNA sequence: TGTGCCAGCAGCGGGAGGAGGTCCTACAATGAGCAGTTCTTC. Translated, it gives CASSGRRSYNEQFF.

The rearrangement uses TRBV30 and TRBJ2-5; 7 positions agree with TRBD2. Germline loops: CDR1 GTSNPN, CDR2 SVGIG (reference sequence). This CDR3 contains 12 residues. J lost 4 bases, V lost 4 bases, and 3 bases had no gene match. CDR3 coding DNA: TGTGCCTGGATGGTAGCGGGAGAGACCCAGTACTTC. Amino acid sequence: CAWMVAGETQYF. The entire variable domain, with the rest obtained from reference TRBV30 and TRBJ2-5, is as follows: SQTIHQWPATLVQPVGSPLSLECTVEGTSNPNLYWYRQAAGRGLQLLFYSVGIGQISSEVPQNLSASRPQDRQFILSSKKLLLSDSGFYLCAWMVAGETQYFGPGTRLLVL.

This clonotype came up a few times. This sequence joins TRBV7-9 and TRBJ2-1; TRBD2 matches at 8 bases. The CDR3 totals 15 residues. The ends lost 2 bases at V and 9 bases at J; junction bases unmatched: 9. From germline, CDR1 is SEHNR and CDR2 FQNEAQ (reference sequence). In DNA form, the CDR3 reads TGTGCCAGCAGCTTAACTAGCGGCCGGGTGGGTGAGCAGTTCTTC. It codes for CASSLTSGRVGEQFF.

This clonotype was observed a few times. V and J are TRBV7-2 and TRBJ1-4; 8 nucleotides line up with TRBD1. This CDR3 is 14 amino acids long. V lost 5 bases to trimming and J lost 8 bases; unmatched junction nucleotides: 7. The germline CDR1 and CDR2 sequences are SGHTA and FQGNSA. In DNA, the CDR3 is TGTGCCAGCAGCCCCCGGACAGGGCGGGAAAAACTGTTTTTT. Its translation is CASSPRTGREKLFF.

Ten or more counts support this clonotype. The chain uses TRBV24-1 and TRBJ2-1; no definite D call. The CDR3 length is 11 residues. Trimming took off 3 bases at V and 8 bases at J, with 4 bases between the two ends. Per the germline V gene, CDR1 is KGHDR and CDR2 is SFDVKD. As DNA, the CDR3 is TGTGCCACCAGTGATGAGGATGAGCAGTTCTTC. This sequence encodes CATSDEDEQFF.

This clonotype was picked up many times. The chain is built from TRBV2 and TRBJ2-7; D not certain. The CDR3 spans 11 residues. Germline V gene sequence: CDR1 SNHLY, CDR2 FYNNEI. With 2 bases removed from V and 9 bases from J, the gap between germline ends came to 8 bases. The CDR3 loop is CASSESSRQYF. CDR3 in DNA: TGTGCCAGCAGTGAAAGTTCTCGGCAGTACTTC. The complete variable domain, with remaining parts taken from reference TRBV2 and TRBJ2-7, reads EPEVTQTPSHQVTQMGQEVILRCVPISNHLYFYWYRQILGQKVEFLVSFYNNEISEKSEIFDDQFSVERPDGSNFTLKIRSTKLEDSAMYFCASSESSRQYFGPGTRLTVT.

J is TRBJ2-5 and V is TRBV10-3; maybe TRBD2 (7 bases). The CDR3 covers 17 residues. The germline CDR1 and CDR2 sequences are ENHRY and SYGVKD. Trimming stripped 6 bases from V and 1 base from J, with 21 bases between. The CDR3 region has the DNA TGTGCCATCAGGGCTTGGGACCGGGGAGGGGGCCAAGAGACCCAGTACTTC. The encoded protein is CAIRAWDRGGGQETQYF.

This clonotype was observed many times. This CDR3 reads CASSGPPLNEKLFF. The CDR3, as DNA: TGTGCCAGCAGCGGCCCTCCCCTTAATGAAAAACTGTTTTTT. The gene calls are TRBV9 and TRBJ1-4; D is unresolved. V was pared by 3 bases and J by 4 bases, with 10 bases between. The germline CDR1 and CDR2 sequences are SGDLS and YYNGEE. CDR3 length: 14 amino acids.

The table lists this clonotype with many counts. This chain joins TRBV27 and TRBJ2-7; 7 bases match TRBD2. Trimming removed 3 bases from V and 5 bases from J; junction bases left unmatched: 7. This CDR3 contains 14 residues. In germline, CDR1 is MNHEY, CDR2 SMNVEV (reference sequence). The CDR3 protein is CASSLGLPEDEQYF. DNA for the CDR3: TGTGCCAGCAGTTTGGGACTACCTGAAGACGAGCAGTACTTC.